Reported below is one T cell receptor beta chain. This clone was found once. What this receptor recognizes is not known. No much larger clone is present one base from it, and per-base qualities are unavailable. In the prospective study, participants were roughly 18 to 90 years old, resided in about two dozen geographic areas of the United States, and were enrolled through a virtual design. Cohort assignment in the prospective study relied on participant-reported clinical history from a screening survey and a study questionnaire. Recovered participants in ImmuneRACE Cohort 3 were defined by two consecutive negative NP/OP PCR tests, clearance by a healthcare professional, or resolution of symptoms. Each participant in the prospective study had whole blood, serum and a nasopharyngeal or oropharyngeal swab collected by mobile phlebotomists. Prospective study participants could optionally give additional blood draws and questionnaires over an approximately two-month period. Blood samples from the prospective study were shipped frozen or at room temperature prior to DNA extraction.

The record originates from a study of blood T cell repertoires in COVID-19 (dated by TCRdb to about 2020). About the full investigation: The collaborator samples originated in the United States, Italy and Spain and spanned the acute and convalescent phases of COVID-19. The material from the prospective study consisted of cDNA or gDNA derived from T cells, B-cell-depleted T cells, or PBMCs. The dataset comprised deeply sampled blood TCRbeta repertoires from subjects exposed to, actively infected with, or recovered from COVID-19. The repertoires were made available in a free public database intended to serve as a resource for research on the immune response to SARS-CoV-2. Samples came from the ongoing ImmuneRACE study (first 160 participants) plus 1,254 subjects from 6 global collaborators. Nearly every sample came with metadata listing a de-identified subject ID, COVID-19 status, age in years and sex. HLA class I and class II types, where available, came from metadata supplied by the sample provider rather than from assay-based typing. Study-wide conclusions, independent of this receptor: How much clinical and demographic metadata was included differed by source and by participant, and the metadata was provided uncurated.

The immunoSEQ Assay, a bias-controlled multiplex PCR, was used to amplify TCRbeta CDR3 regions from genomic DNA. For the original study's pipeline: The number of nucleated cells in each sample was estimated by amplification of reference gene primers within the assay. Sequence reads were collapsed and filtered to measure the absolute abundance of every unique TCRbeta CDR3 rearrangement. Productive Simpson clonality was computed per sample as the square root of Simpson's diversity index over productive rearrangements. TCRdb obtained this table from immuneACCESS and retained in-frame rearrangements with V and J assigned. These tables miss some clones; where compared with another copy, unresolved V genes account for less than half of the shortfall, and the remainder is unexplained. V and J calls plus clone size are reproduced from that table; the DNA served to infer D and trimming. This sample holds roughly 250,000 clones; around 91% were observed only once. Clones ranked in the top ten supply around 2% of the sample.

CDR1 and CDR2 were assigned from the germline V gene as MNHNS and SASEGT. A distance of 21 bases separates the germline ends of V and J, which lose 0 bases and 7 bases respectively. Inclusive of the bounding cysteine and phenylalanine, the CDR3 is 17 residues long. The kept DNA is CDR3 alone, 51 bases in frame from the first base. Source material: PBMCs or T cells enriched from blood (not recorded which). The sequence derives from a woman younger than 35 who had recovered from COVID-19. The V and J segments used are TRBV6-1 and TRBJ2-5, with TRBD2 as a weak D call on 5 bases. Here is the DNA: TGTGCCAGCAGTGAAGCGGGGTCCGGCGGGCCCGCGGGGACCCAGTACTTC. Translated, it reads CASSEAGSGGPAGTQYF.